Listed below are T cell receptor beta chains from one sample, sequenced in a study of T cell responses to AZD1222 COVID-19 vaccine. Profiling relied on immunoSEQ multiplex PCR, and the TCRdb table lists in-frame clones only, not all of them. The profile covers 45,000 to 55,000 clones, with roughly 80% appearing a single time and more than 20% taken by the ten largest. Material: peripheral blood, obtained on day 0 of MenACWY control vaccination. The receptors come from an adult in good health. The CDR3 runs from the conserved cysteine through the conserved F or W. Each record gives: CDR3 length, D gene, clone size, J gene, V gene, CDR3 DNA, CDR3 protein. The D gene is left open where the match is weak. A row's size may be missing; if present it is once, few, many or a size class.

11 | . | . | TRBJ2-1 | TRBV20-1 | TGCAGTGCTAGTGGTAGATATGAGCAGTTCTTC | CSASGRYEQFF
15 | . | few | TRBJ2-1 | TRBV6-5 | TGTGCCAGCAAAATGGACTTCTCCCCTAACAATGAGCAGTTCTTC | CASKMDFSPNNEQFF
13 | . | . | TRBJ1-2 | TRBV10-2 | TGCGCCAGCAGTGACGCGAGGGCGGGTGGCTACACCTTC | CASSDARAGGYTF
13 | TRBD1 | . | TRBJ1-1 | TRBV19 | TGTGCCAGTCGGGACAGTCTGAACACTGAAGCTTTCTTT | CASRDSLNTEAFF
18 | TRBD2 | few | TRBJ2-1 | TRBV6-4 | TGTGCCAGCAGTGAAGGGGGACTAGCGGGGGCCTCCTACAATGAGCAGTTCTTC | CASSEGGLAGASYNEQFF
13 | . | . | TRBJ2-3 | TRBV24-1 | TGTGCCACCAGTGACCAACACCGGAGAACGCAGTATTTT | CATSDQHRRTQYF
15 | TRBD1 | . | TRBJ2-1 | TRBV9 | TGTGCCAGCAGCGTAAGGGACAGGGGCTACAATGAGCAGTTCTTC | CASSVRDRGYNEQFF
15 | . | . | TRBJ1-5 | TRBV11-2 | TGTGCCAGCAGCTTGACAGGAGCAAGCAATCAGCCCCAGCATTTT | CASSLTGASNQPQHF
15 | . | few | TRBJ2-5 | TRBV4-1 | TGCGCCAGCAGCCAAGATCTTGGCCCCCTTGGGACCCAGTACTTC | CASSQDLGPLGTQYF
14 | . | few | TRBJ1-1 | TRBV6-5 | TGTGCCAGCAGTATCGCTCGGGCCCGCACTGAAGCTTTCTTT | CASSIARARTEAFF
10 | . | . | TRBJ1-5 | TRBV6-1 | TGTGCCAGCAGTGAAGCGCGGCAGCATTTT | CASSEARQHF
12 | . | . | TRBJ1-1 | TRBV30 | TGTGCCTGGAGCGAACAGGAAACTGAAGCTTTCTTT | CAWSEQETEAFF
17 | . | once | TRBJ2-3 | TRBV21-1 | TGTGCCAGCAGCGCAGAGATGGGGCGATGGAGGTCGGGGACGCAGTATTTT | CASSAEMGRWRSGTQYF
16 | TRBD1 | . | TRBJ1-5 | TRBV5-1 | TGCGCCAGCAGCCTGGTGAAAGGGACAGGGGGTCAGCCCCAGCATTTT | CASSLVKGTGGQPQHF
13 | TRBD1 | . | TRBJ1-3 | TRBV5-4 | TGTGCCAGCAGCATACGACAGGGGAACACCATATATTTT | CASSIRQGNTIYF
17 | TRBD2 | . | TRBJ2-5 | TRBV6-8 | TGTGCCAGCAGTTACGGGCCCCGAGCGGGGGGCGGAGAGACCCAGTACTTC | CASSYGPRAGGGETQYF
14 | TRBD1 | . | TRBJ1-2 | TRBV29-1 | TGCAGCGTTCAGGCCCCAGGACAGGATGATGGCTACACCTTC | CSVQAPGQDDGYTF
14 | . | . | TRBJ1-4 | TRBV27 | TGTGCCAGCAGTTTGGCAGGGAAGCAGGGGAAACTGTTTTTT | CASSLAGKQGKLFF
17 | TRBD1 | . | TRBJ2-3 | TRBV5-1 | TGCGCCAGCAGCTTGGGGGACACAGGGGCCCCCACAGATACGCAGTATTTT | CASSLGDTGAPTDTQYF
14 | . | once | TRBJ1-3 | TRBV18 | TGTGCCAGCACAGAGACGGTCTCTGGAAACACCATATATTTT | CASTETVSGNTIYF
15 | TRBD2 | . | TRBJ2-7 | TRBV4-1 | TGCGCCAGCAGCCAAGTCCTAGCGGGATCGGGGGAGCAGTACTTC | CASSQVLAGSGEQYF
14 | . | few | TRBJ1-2 | TRBV10-3 | TGTGCCATCAGTGAGGGCAGGGCTAACTATGGCTACACCTTC | CAISEGRANYGYTF
13 | . | . | TRBJ2-7 | TRBV20-1 | TGCAGTGCTAGTCTAGTCAGCCCCTACGAGCAGTACTTC | CSASLVSPYEQYF
12 | . | few | TRBJ1-5 | TRBV24-1 | TGTGCCACCAGTCTTGGTCATCAGCCCCAGCATTTT | CATSLGHQPQHF
16 | TRBD1 | . | TRBJ2-7 | TRBV14 | TGTGCCAGCAGCCAGTCGGGACAGCGCCGTATATACGAGCAGTACTTC | CASSQSGQRRIYEQYF
14 | . | . | TRBJ2-3 | TRBV14 | TGTGCCAGCAGCCAAGGCCGGTGGGTCAGTTCGCAGTATTTT | CASSQGRWVSSQYF
15 | TRBD2 | . | TRBJ2-1 | TRBV10-3 | TGTGCCATCCGACTAGCGGACTTAGTTTACAATGAGCAGTTCTTC | CAIRLADLVYNEQFF
15 | . | . | TRBJ1-6 | TRBV5-5 | TGTGCCAGCAGCTTGTCGGGGGACTATAATTCACCCCTCCACTTT | CASSLSGDYNSPLHF
18 | . | . | TRBJ1-2 | TRBV11-2 | TGTGCCAGCAGTCCAAGGGACACTGGCCGCCGTCTAAACTATGGCTACACCTTC | CASSPRDTGRRLNYGYTF
17 | . | . | TRBJ1-6 | TRBV7-2 | TGTGCCAGCAGCTTATATGTGGGCCCCCGTTCCAATTCACCCCTCCACTTT | CASSLYVGPRSNSPLHF
13 | . | . | TRBJ2-7 | TRBV28 | TGTGCCAGCAACGCTCAGTCGGGATACGAGCAGTACTTC | CASNAQSGYEQYF
11 | . | . | TRBJ1-1 | TRBV7-9 | TGTGCCAGCAGCTCGAACACTGAAGCTTTCTTT | CASSSNTEAFF
12 | TRBD2 | . | TRBJ2-3 | TRBV6-5 | TGTGCCAGCAGCCTAGCGGGAGATACGCAGTATTTT | CASSLAGDTQYF
14 | . | . | TRBJ2-3 | TRBV29-1 | TGCAGCGTAGGGCAGAGGGTAGGCACAGATACGCAGTATTTT | CSVGQRVGTDTQYF
13 | . | . | TRBJ2-5 | TRBV6-5 | TGTGCCAGCAGTTACTCGATCCAAGAGACCCAGTACTTC | CASSYSIQETQYF
15 | . | . | TRBJ2-5 | TRBV5-6 | TGTGCCAGCAGCTCCCGGGACCAGATCCGGGGGACCCAGTACTTC | CASSSRDQIRGTQYF
15 | . | . | TRBJ1-6 | TRBV5-6 | TGTGCCAGCAGCTTGAGACAGGTTCGAGATTCACCCCTCCACTTT | CASSLRQVRDSPLHF
12 | . | . | TRBJ2-2 | TRBV9 | TGTGCCAGCAGCCTTAACACCGGGGAGCTGTTTTTT | CASSLNTGELFF
14 | TRBD1 | . | TRBJ1-1 | TRBV6-5 | TGTGCCAGCAGCGGGACAGGGAATTATGCTGAAGCTTTCTTT | CASSGTGNYAEAFF
13 | TRBD1 | . | TRBJ1-1 | TRBV6-2/TRBV6-3 | TGTGCCAGCAGTCGACAGGGGGGTACTGAAGCTTTCTTT | CASSRQGGTEAFF
15 | . | . | TRBJ2-2 | TRBV6-4 | TGTGCCAGCAGTGAAACGGGGGACGGGACCGGGGAGCTGTTTTTT | CASSETGDGTGELFF
11 | . | . | TRBJ2-4 | TRBV29-1 | TGCAGCGCGGGGACACGAAACATTCAGTACTTC | CSAGTRNIQYF
16 | TRBD1 | . | TRBJ1-1 | TRBV30 | TGTGCCTGCCTTCCGGGGAGACAGGGGGGGAACACTGAAGCTTTCTTT | CACLPGRQGGNTEAFF
14 | . | . | TRBJ1-4 | TRBV6-6 | TGTGCCAGCTCCGGGACCCAAAGTTTTGAAAAACTGTTTTTT | CASSGTQSFEKLFF
12 | . | . | TRBJ1-5 | TRBV28 | TGTGCCAGCAGTCGGGGAGATCAGCCCCAGCATTTT | CASSRGDQPQHF
14 | . | . | TRBJ2-3 | TRBV7-6 | TGTGCCAGCAGCTTAAGGGCAGGGGCAGATACGCAGTATTTT | CASSLRAGADTQYF
13 | . | . | TRBJ1-2 | TRBV23-1 | TGCGCCAGCAGGCGATATAAAAGCTATGGCTACACCTTC | CASRRYKSYGYTF
15 | TRBD2 | . | TRBJ2-1 | TRBV30 | TGTGCCTGGAGTGTACTAGCGGGAGGGGGCGTGGAGCAGTTCTTC | CAWSVLAGGGVEQFF
12 | . | . | TRBJ2-1 | TRBV30 | TGTGCCTGGAGTGTGAGCCAGATTGAGCAGTTCTTC | CAWSVSQIEQFF
13 | . | . | TRBJ2-6 | TRBV30 | TGTGCCTGGAGAACCCCCGGGGCCAACGTCCTGACTTTC | CAWRTPGANVLTF
16 | TRBD1 | . | TRBJ1-2 | TRBV6-1 | TGTGCCAGCAGTGGACAGGGGGACAGAAGGACCTATGGCTACACCTTC | CASSGQGDRRTYGYTF
15 | . | . | TRBJ1-1 | TRBV10-1 | TGCGCCAGCAGGCCCTCGGGACCGCTGAACACTGAAGCTTTCTTT | CASRPSGPLNTEAFF
15 | . | . | TRBJ1-4 | TRBV4-1 | TGCGCCAGCAGCCAAGTGTTCGGAACTAATGAAAAACTGTTTTTT | CASSQVFGTNEKLFF
13 | TRBD1 | . | TRBJ1-6 | TRBV30 | TGTGCCTCGTCCAGGGGGCAGGTTTCACCCCTCCACTTT | CASSRGQVSPLHF
15 | . | . | TRBJ2-5 | TRBV5-1 | TGCGCCAGCAGTCCCGGGAGGGGGCGCGTGGAGACCCAGTACTTC | CASSPGRGRVETQYF
14 | . | . | TRBJ1-2 | TRBV15 | TGTGCCACCAGCAGAGAGGACAGCTTCTATGGCTACACCTTC | CATSREDSFYGYTF
15 | TRBD1 | few | TRBJ1-4 | TRBV15 | TGTGCCACCAGCAGCAACCCCGGGACAGATGAAAAACTGTTTTTT | CATSSNPGTDEKLFF
22 | TRBD1 | . | TRBJ1-4 | TRBV30 | TGTGCCTGGAGTGTAAATGCCCGACAGGGGGGGCGATCTTGGGACTCTAATGAAAAACTGTTTTTT | CAWSVNARQGGRSWDSNEKLFF